The next 32 T cell receptor beta chains were all read from a single sample in a study of blood T cell repertoires in COVID-19. The data were produced by immunoSEQ multiplex PCR, yet TCRdb's version contains in-frame clones alone and is incomplete. The sample consists of roughly 290,000 clones, roughly 90% of them appearing once. The source material was peripheral blood. The source is a young man with acute or convalescent COVID-19.

In DNA form, the CDR3 reads TGTGCCAGCTCATACCAAAAGCCGCGGGGGGCCGGCGGGGAGCTGTTTTTT. Translated, it gives CASSYQKPRGAGGELFF. J is TRBJ2-2 and V is TRBV18, with 8 bases aligning to TRBD2. This CDR3 comprises 17 residues. The J segment lost 7 bases and the V segment lost 5 bases, leaving 15 bases of the junction unmatched. Germline lookup yields CDR1 KGHSH and CDR2 LQKENI. Using reference TRBV18 and TRBJ2-2 for the parts outside the CDR3, the full variable domain is NAGVMQNPRHLVRRRGQEARLRCSPMKGHSHVYWYRQLPEEGLKFMVYLQKENIIDESGMPKERFSAEFPKEGPSILRIQQVVRGDSAAYFCASSYQKPRGAGGELFFGEGSRLTVL.

The chain couples TRBV28 to TRBJ1-4; tentatively, D is TRBD1 (5 bases). This CDR3 is built from 16 residues. V lost 3 bases to trimming and J lost 6 bases, with 17 bases between them. Germline CDR1 MDHEN, CDR2 SYDVKM. CDR3 region: CASSFFFRREDEKLFF. The CDR3 DNA is TGTGCCAGCAGTTTCTTTTTCCGCAGGGAGGATGAAAAACTGTTTTTT.

The chain is built from TRBV12-3 or TRBV12-4 and TRBJ2-1, with TRBD1 as a possible D gene (6 bases). This CDR3 region has 12 residues. Deletions cut 2 bases from V and 10 bases from J, with 9 bases between. CDR3 DNA: TGTGCCAGCAGTTTAAACAGGGTCGAGCAGTTCTTC. Protein product: CASSLNRVEQFF.

The rearrangement links TRBV13 to TRBJ1-5; D not resolved. Deletions cut 2 bases from V and 5 bases from J, with 7 bases between. Germline V gene sequence: CDR1 PRHDT, CDR2 FYEKMQ (reference sequence). The CDR3 has 13 residues. Here the CDR3 reads CASSLRTDQPQHF. In DNA form, the CDR3 reads TGTGCCAGCAGCTTAAGAACAGATCAGCCCCAGCATTTT. Full variable domain (remainder filled in from reference TRBV13 and TRBJ1-5): AAGVIQSPRHLIKEKRETATLKCYPIPRHDTVYWYQQGPGQDPQFLISFYEKMQSDKGSIPDRFSAQQFSDYHSELNMSSLELGDSALYFCASSLRTDQPQHFGDGTRLSIL.

The chain is built from TRBV12-3 or TRBV12-4 and TRBJ1-6; D perhaps matches TRBD1 (5 bases). The V gene lost 6 bases and the J gene lost 2 bases, with 5 bases spanning the gap. This CDR3 region has 13 residues. In nucleotides, the CDR3 is TGTGCCAGCAGCAGGGCCTATAATTCACCCCTCCACTTT. Translation gives CASSRAYNSPLHF.

The chain recombines TRBV10-2 with TRBJ1-4; no definite D call. This CDR3 is built from 13 residues. Trimming shortened V by 6 bases and J by 7 bases, and 12 bases separated the two germline ends. Germline CDR1 and CDR2: WSHSY and SAAADI. The CDR3 protein is CASREREAEKLFF. The CDR3, as DNA: TGCGCCAGCAGAGAACGGGAAGCTGAAAAACTGTTTTTT.

V is TRBV11-2 and J is TRBJ2-3, with D perhaps matching TRBD2 (6 bases). CDR1 is SGHAT, CDR2 FQNNGV, per germline. This CDR3 is 18 amino acids long. The V end lost 2 bases, the J end lost 0 bases, and 18 bases lay between the germline ends. The CDR3: CASSLKAFGSSSTDTQYF. DNA for the CDR3: TGTGCCAGCAGCTTAAAGGCGTTCGGGAGCTCGAGCACAGATACGCAGTATTTT. Drawing the rest from reference TRBV11-2 and TRBJ2-3, the complete variable domain is EAGVAQSPRYKIIEKRQSVAFWCNPISGHATLYWYQQILGQGPKLLIQFQNNGVVDDSQLPKDRFSAERLKGVDSTLKIQPAKLEDSAVYLCASSLKAFGSSSTDTQYFGPGTRLTVL.

The V and J genes are TRBV28 and TRBJ2-3; D may be TRBD1 (6 bases). The CDR3 runs 15 residues. Germline values: CDR1 MDHEN, CDR2 SYDVKM. Trimming removed 6 bases from V and 3 bases from J, with 16 bases in between. CDR3 DNA sequence: TGTGCCAGCAGGTCGGCCCAGGGGCTGACAGATACGCAGTATTTT. The encoded protein is CASRSAQGLTDTQYF.

This clone appeared once. The chain combines TRBV7-9 with TRBJ2-6; TRBD1 aligns across 10 bases. The trim removed 3 bases at V and 4 bases at J, leaving 9 bases unmatched. The CDR3 consists of 18 residues. From germline, CDR1 is SEHNR and CDR2 FQNEAQ (reference sequence). The CDR3 reads CASSFRRQGAVGANVLTF. The CDR3 DNA reads TGTGCCAGCAGCTTTAGGAGACAGGGGGCGGTAGGGGCCAACGTCCTGACTTTC. The full variable domain, rest sourced from reference TRBV7-9 and TRBJ2-6, is DTGVSQNPRHKITKRGQNVTFRCDPISEHNRLYWYRQTLGQGPEFLTYFQNEAQLEKSRLLSDRFSAERPKGSFSTLEIQRTEQGDSAMYLCASSFRRQGAVGANVLTFGAGSRLTVL.

The V call is TRBV5-1, the J call TRBJ1-4; a weak D match, TRBD1 (6 bases). The CDR3 runs 14 residues. CDR1 SGHRS and CDR2 YFSETQ come from the germline V gene. V lost 0 bases and J lost 5, with 8 bases in between. The CDR3 here is CASSLDRANEKLFF. In DNA, the CDR3 is TGCGCCAGCAGCTTGGACAGGGCCAATGAAAAACTGTTTTTT.

V gene TRBV3-1 (or the pseudogene TRBV3-2) combines with J gene TRBJ2-7; possibly TRBD1 for D (5 bases). CDR1 is LGHDT and CDR2 is YNNKEL in the germline V gene (reference sequence). The CDR3 runs to 14 residues. Between the trimmed V and J ends, which lost 3 bases and 0 bases, there was a span of 9 bases. The CDR3 region is CASSHATASYEQYF. CDR3 coding DNA: TGTGCCAGCAGCCACGCGACAGCCTCCTACGAGCAGTACTTC.

This rearrangement joins TRBV9 to TRBJ2-7, with D possibly being TRBD1 (6 bases). CDR1 and CDR2 from the germline V gene are SGDLS and YYNGEE. Deletions cut 0 bases from V and 4 bases from J, with 11 bases between. The CDR3 has 14 amino acids. The CDR3 reads CASSVGDIGYEQYF. In nucleotides, the CDR3 is TGTGCCAGCAGCGTAGGGGACATAGGTTACGAGCAGTACTTC.

V usage is TRBV24-1 and J usage is TRBJ1-6, with 8 bases lining up with TRBD1. V lost 4 bases and J lost 9; bases outside the gene matches: 16. Germline assignment: CDR1 KGHDR and CDR2 SFDVKD. This CDR3 contains 18 residues. The CDR3 sequence: CATSDPGGSEAYGSPLHF. The CDR3 nucleotides are TGTGCCACCAGTGACCCAGGGGGCTCGGAGGCATATGGTTCACCCCTCCACTTT.

The chain recombines TRBV5-1 with TRBJ1-6; 7 bases align to TRBD1. The CDR3 is made up of 14 amino acids. Looked up from germline, CDR1 is SGHRS and CDR2 is YFSETQ. V shed 5 bases and J 7 bases; nucleotides not matched to a gene: 6. CDR3 DNA sequence: TGCGCCAGCAGATATGGACAGGAGAATTCACCCCTCCACTTT. Translating it yields CASRYGQENSPLHF.

The chain combines TRBV9 with TRBJ2-7; 9 nucleotides match TRBD2. The CDR3 extends over 15 amino acids. V shed 0 bases, J shed 0 bases, and the junction held 1 base outside the gene matches. Germline V lookup: CDR1 SGDLS, CDR2 YYNGEE. The CDR3: CASSVGSGSSYEQYF. The CDR3 coding sequence is TGTGCCAGCAGCGTAGGTAGCGGGAGCTCCTACGAGCAGTACTTC.

About this clone: The germline gene is not matched at one end of the junction; a read error may be the cause. The chain recombines TRBV3-1 (or the pseudogene TRBV3-2) with TRBJ1-2; 7 bases are a match to TRBD1. CDR1 and CDR2 (germline): LGHDT, YNNKEL (reference sequence). The CDR3 has 13 residues. CDR3: CASSQDYRTGCSF. CDR3 nucleotide sequence: TGTGCCAGCAGCCAAGATTATCGGACAGGTTGCTCCTTC.

This rearrangement joins TRBV4-1 to TRBJ2-3, with TRBD2 identical over 14 bases. V shed 2 bases and J 0 bases; nucleotides not matched to a gene: 10. The length of the CDR3 is 20 residues. Germline lookup yields CDR1 MGHRA and CDR2 YSYEKL. In DNA, the CDR3 is TGCGCCAGCAGCCAAAAACCGGGACTAGCGGGAGCGGCAAGCACAGATACGCAGTATTTT. Translation gives CASSQKPGLAGAASTDTQYF.

This clone showed up just a few times. The V and J genes are TRBV30 and TRBJ1-5, with a weak D call TRBD1 (5 bases). The CDR3 totals 13 residues. V lost 0 bases and J lost 7, with 10 bases in between. In germline, CDR1 is GTSNPN, CDR2 SVGIG (reference sequence). The CDR3 DNA sequence: TGTGCCTGGAGTGTTGGTAAGGGGCAGCCCCAGCATTTT. Amino acid sequence: CAWSVGKGQPQHF.

V gene TRBV20-1 combines with J gene TRBJ2-7; 7 nucleotides line up with TRBD2. V was pared by 3 bases and J by 4 bases, with 9 bases of the junction left unmatched. Germline CDR1 and CDR2: DFQATT and SNEGSKA (reference sequence). This CDR3 contains 14 residues. CDR3 DNA: TGCAGTGCTAGTCCGGGACTAACTGGGTACGAGCAGTACTTC. Translated: CSASPGLTGYEQYF.

V gene TRBV11-2 combines with J gene TRBJ1-1; D may be TRBD1 (6 bases). The length of the CDR3 is 19 residues. Germline V gene data show CDR1 as SGHAT and CDR2 as FQNNGV. V was cut by 4 bases and J by 1 base, with 25 bases left in between. The CDR3 region is CASSSSRWGRVNENTEAFF. In nucleotides, the CDR3 is TGTGCCAGCAGCTCCTCCCGGTGGGGGCGCGTGAATGAGAACACTGAAGCTTTCTTT.

This chain connects TRBV18 to TRBJ2-7; the match to TRBD1 covers 10 bases. The germline V gene has CDR1 KGHSH and CDR2 LQKENI. Losses at the gene ends were 6 bases for V and 5 bases for J; bases not matched to a gene: 4. The CDR3 length is 13 residues. The CDR3 bases are TGTGCCAGCTCCGCCGGACAGGGGGACGAGCAGTACTTC. It specifies CASSAGQGDEQYF.

The chain carries TRBV15 and TRBJ2-3; 8 bases map to TRBD2. CDR3 size: 16 residues. Trimming cost V 1 base and J 4 bases; bases outside gene matches: 7. Germline V lookup: CDR1 LNHNV, CDR2 YYDKDF (reference sequence). This chain's CDR3 is CATSRGGGGRADTQYF. CDR3 DNA: TGTGCCACCAGCAGAGGCGGCGGGGGGCGGGCAGATACGCAGTATTTT.

The gene calls are TRBV2 and TRBJ2-2, with 7 positions matching TRBD1. The germline gives CDR1 SNHLY, CDR2 FYNNEI. The CDR3 runs to 14 residues. The V and J ends lost 6 bases and 2 bases, in that order; junction bases with no gene match: 3. CDR3 sequence (DNA): TGTGCCAGCAGGGGACAGAGAAACACCGGGGAGCTGTTTTTT. The encoded protein is CASRGQRNTGELFF.

The chain combines TRBV7-8 with TRBJ2-2; 8 bases map to TRBD1. V was clipped by 5 bases and J by 6 bases; unmatched bases: 14. Germline CDR1 is SGHVS and CDR2 is FQNEAQ. The CDR3 is made up of 17 amino acids. The CDR3 sequence: CASSLSRTGRRSGELFF. The CDR3, as DNA: TGTGCCAGCAGCCTCTCGCGGACAGGGCGAAGGTCCGGGGAGCTGTTTTTT.

The CDR3 DNA sequence: TGTGCCAGCAGCTCGATCGAGGTGGTTAACACTGAAGCTTTCTTT. It is translated as CASSSIEVVNTEAFF. J is TRBJ1-1 and V is TRBV5-4; D not certain. The V gene lost 3 bases and the J gene lost 2 bases, with 14 bases spanning the gap. Germline V gene lookup returns CDR1 SGHNT and CDR2 YYREEE (reference sequence). This CDR3 has 15 amino acids.

The J gene is TRBJ1-2, the V gene TRBV11-2; no reliable D call. Trimming took 7 bases from V and 8 from J, leaving 23 bases between them. The CDR3 runs to 15 residues. Germline CDR1 reads SGHAT; CDR2 reads FQNNGV. This CDR3 is CASNPWADIPQGYTF. The CDR3 region has the DNA TGTGCCAGCAATCCCTGGGCCGATATCCCCCAGGGCTACACCTTC.

J is TRBJ2-7 and V is TRBV7-9, with 9 bases aligning to TRBD1. Per germline, CDR1 SEHNR and CDR2 FQNEAQ (reference sequence). V gave up 6 bases and J gave up 2 bases; unmatched junction bases: 5. The CDR3 has 14 residues. Here the CDR3 reads CASSPGTGPYEQYF. The CDR3 DNA is TGTGCCAGCAGTCCTGGGACAGGGCCCTACGAGCAGTACTTC.

This clone was picked up one time. Other DNA sequences from this sample encode an identical CDR3 as well. The chain has TRBV9 and TRBJ2-5; 8 bases are shared with TRBD2. The CDR3 spans 15 residues. Per the germline V gene, CDR1 is SGDLS and CDR2 is YYNGEE. V lost 0 bases to trimming and J lost 4 bases; unmatched junction nucleotides: 5. CDR3 in DNA: TGTGCCAGCAGCGTAGAAACGGGAGGGGGAGAGACCCAGTACTTC. Translating gives CASSVETGGGETQYF.

The chain carries TRBV6-5 and TRBJ2-7; TRBD1 matches at 7 bases. CDR3 size: 12 residues. CDR1 is MNHEY, CDR2 SVGAGI, per germline. V lost 6 bases, J lost 5 bases, and 4 bases stayed unmatched. The CDR3 DNA is TGTGCCAGCAGGGGACAGATCGACGAGCAGTACTTC. It specifies CASRGQIDEQYF.

The chain uses TRBV10-2 and TRBJ2-4, with D possibly matching TRBD1 (6 bases). The germline V and J ends were trimmed by 2 bases and 6 bases, with 14 bases remaining between them. This CDR3 is 15 amino acids long. The germline gives CDR1 WSHSY, CDR2 SAAADI. CDR3 region: CASSEEQGVGNIQYF. The CDR3 bases are TGCGCCAGCAGTGAGGAACAGGGCGTTGGAAACATTCAGTACTTC.

This chain joins TRBV7-3 and TRBJ2-1; 7 positions agree with TRBD1. Germline values: CDR1 SGHTA, CDR2 FQGTGA. The CDR3 has 16 residues. The junction had 7 bases not matched to a gene; V was cut back by 4 bases and J by 1 base. The DNA for the CDR3 is TGTGCCAGCAGCTCCGCCGGGACAGAATCCTACAATGAGCAGTTCTTC. This translates into CASSSAGTESYNEQFF.

The chain joins TRBV7-9 to TRBJ1-2; D is uncertain. V was clipped by 2 bases and J by 5 bases, with 15 bases between them. CDR1 is SEHNR and CDR2 is FQNEAQ in the germline V gene (reference sequence). CDR3 length equals 15 residues. The CDR3 protein is CASSLYDTGAYGYTF. CDR3 nucleotide sequence: TGTGCCAGCAGCTTATACGATACGGGAGCATATGGCTACACCTTC.